Each of the 9 T cell receptor beta chains below was sequenced from the same sample in a study of blood T cells in healthy people across ages. Primers used in a second PCR of roughly 7 to 11 cycles were a sample-barcoded 5' primer and a J-beta primer mix. Each CDR3 protein gets one entry after TCRdb re-called the 5' RACE reads with MiXCR. Among 800,000 to 950,000 distinct CDR3 sequences listed, roughly 34% were seen once. Sequenced material: blood. The receptors originated from a man aged 18-30 years in good health.

As to this clonotype: It differs at one base from a far larger clone, so likely a read error. This chain connects TRBV7-6 to TRBJ2-3, with a weak D call TRBD1 (5 bases). This CDR3 is built from 14 residues. CDR1 is SGHVS and CDR2 is FNYEAQ in the germline V gene. CDR3 in amino acids: CAGSLGQGTDTQYF. The CDR3 DNA reads TGTGCCGGCAGCTTGGGGCAGGGCACAGATACGCAGTATTTT.

This clonotype was counted at least ten times. This chain connects TRBV20-1 to TRBJ2-7; no firm D call. CDR3 size: 13 residues. V gave up 5 bases and J gave up 0 bases, with 11 bases separating them. Germline V gene lookup returns CDR1 DFQATT and CDR2 SNEGSKA (reference sequence). The CDR3: CSAEEINSYEQYF. The CDR3 nucleotides are TGCAGTGCTGAAGAAATTAACTCCTACGAGCAGTACTTC.

The chain employs TRBV19 and TRBJ1-4; 8 nucleotides align to TRBD1. CDR1 is LNHDA, CDR2 SQIVND, per germline (reference sequence). Trimming removed 9 bases from V and 8 bases from J; junction bases left unmatched: 20. This CDR3 is built from 17 residues. CDR3 DNA: TGTGCCAGCCAGGGACAGGCCCCTTCGCTTTTCGCAGAAAAACTGTTTTTT. This sequence encodes CASQGQAPSLFAEKLFF.

V usage is TRBV29-1 and J usage is TRBJ1-1; TRBD1 matches at 8 bases. Germline CDR1 is SQVTM and CDR2 is ANQGSEA. Losses at the gene ends were 7 bases for V and 3 bases for J; bases not matched to a gene: 7. This CDR3 region has 13 residues. CDR3 amino acids: CSAQGGRDTEAFF. CDR3 nucleotide sequence: TGCAGCGCACAGGGGGGAAGGGACACTGAAGCTTTCTTT.

This clonotype was counted between two and nine times. The J gene is TRBJ2-5, the V gene TRBV12-3 or TRBV12-4; a possible D gene is TRBD2 (6 bases). V lost 6 bases to trimming and J lost 4 bases, with 12 bases between them. This CDR3 comprises 13 residues. The CDR3: CASRVAGSETQYF. DNA of the CDR3: TGTGCCAGCAGGGTTGCGGGATCAGAGACCCAGTACTTC.

CDR3 region: CASSLAGTGGASDHEQYF. The DNA for the CDR3 is TGCGCCAGCAGCTTAGCCGGGACAGGGGGCGCGAGTGACCACGAGCAGTACTTC. The rearrangement uses TRBV5-1 and TRBJ2-7; TRBD1 agrees at 12 bases. Germline trimming cut 2 bases from V and 5 bases from J; bases unmatched to any gene: 14. Germline-derived CDR1 and CDR2 are SGHRS and YFSETQ. The CDR3 has 18 amino acids.

This clonotype has at least ten counts. Written as DNA, the CDR3 is TGTGCCAGCAGTTCGGGGACAGGGTCAGCAGAGACCCAGTACTTC. Residues: CASSSGTGSAETQYF. The chain links TRBV27 to TRBJ2-5, with TRBD1 matching 9 bases. Germline V gives CDR1 MNHEY, CDR2 SMNVEV (reference sequence). The CDR3 has 15 residues. The ends lost 4 bases at V and 4 bases at J; junction bases unmatched: 7.

A single count supports this clonotype. This rearrangement joins TRBV25-1 to TRBJ1-3, with a possible D match to TRBD1 (5 bases). Trimming left V 4 bases short and J 0 bases short, with 10 bases between. Germline lookup yields CDR1 MGHDK and CDR2 SYGVNS. This CDR3 is 15 amino acids long. The CDR3 nucleotides are TGTGCCAGCAGTGGTTGGGGCCACTCTGGAAACACCATATATTTT. Amino acid sequence: CASSGWGHSGNTIYF.

The chain is built from TRBV7-2 and TRBJ2-5, with 8 bases that match TRBD2. Losses at the gene ends were 0 bases for V and 11 bases for J; bases not matched to a gene: 17. Germline assignment: CDR1 SGHTA and CDR2 FQGNSA. CDR3 length: 17 amino acids. The CDR3 is CASSLAPQRGIYNEQYF. For the CDR3, the DNA is TGTGCCAGCAGCTTAGCCCCACAGCGGGGGATATACAATGAGCAGTACTTC.